This T cell receptor beta chain derives from a study of tumor-infiltrating lymphocytes in primary liver carcinoma. A constant-region primer primed TCR beta cDNA synthesis from 500 ng of total RNA. For TCR beta, libraries were produced by three nested multiplex PCR rounds using slightly modified ARM-PCR. Rounds one and two of PCR, each of 9 to 11 cycles, were primed with TRBV1-TRBV30 forward primers and a C-beta reverse primer. Using its own MiXCR run on the multiplex PCR reads, TCRdb lists one record per CDR3 protein. The repertoire includes 95,000 to 100,000 distinct CDR3 sequences, about 63% of them detected once, and approximately 12% sits in the top ten. The CDR3 has 13 amino acids. V dropped 8 bases and J dropped 5 bases, with 18 bases sitting between them. The germline CDR1 and CDR2 sequences are SQVTM and ANQGSEA. Both RNA and DNA were isolated together from roughly 20-30 mg of bulk tissue that had not been sorted. The study found over 85% viable tumor cells in every tumor sample.

Source material: liver tumor tissue from sampling region 2. Subset indicated: tumor region T2, inferior pole. This TCR was recovered from an older woman with primary liver carcinoma and hepatitis B virus infection. This chain uses TRBV29-1 with TRBJ2-5; a weak D match, TRBD2 (5 bases). CDR3 sequence (DNA): TGCAGCACGTCGAGGACTGCCCAGGAGACCCAGTACTTC. It encodes CSTSRTAQETQYF.